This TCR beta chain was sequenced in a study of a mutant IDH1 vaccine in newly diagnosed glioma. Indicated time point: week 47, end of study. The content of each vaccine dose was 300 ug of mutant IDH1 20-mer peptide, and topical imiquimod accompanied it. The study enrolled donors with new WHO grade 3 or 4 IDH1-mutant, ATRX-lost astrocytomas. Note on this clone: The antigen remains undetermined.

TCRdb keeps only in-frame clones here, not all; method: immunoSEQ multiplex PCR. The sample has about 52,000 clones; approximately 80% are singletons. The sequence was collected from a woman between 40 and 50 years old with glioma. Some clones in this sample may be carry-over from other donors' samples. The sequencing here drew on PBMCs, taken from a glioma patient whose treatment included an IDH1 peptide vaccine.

The CDR3 DNA reads as TGTGCCAGCAGCTTGGAGGGACAGGGCAGAGGCTACACCTTC. It encodes CASSLEGQGRGYTF. The chain links TRBV5-4 to TRBJ1-2; 9 nucleotides agree with TRBD1. Germline CDR1 reads SGHNT; CDR2 reads YYREEE (reference sequence). The J segment lost 8 bases and the V segment lost 0 bases, leaving 5 bases of the junction unmatched. CDR3 length: 14 residues.